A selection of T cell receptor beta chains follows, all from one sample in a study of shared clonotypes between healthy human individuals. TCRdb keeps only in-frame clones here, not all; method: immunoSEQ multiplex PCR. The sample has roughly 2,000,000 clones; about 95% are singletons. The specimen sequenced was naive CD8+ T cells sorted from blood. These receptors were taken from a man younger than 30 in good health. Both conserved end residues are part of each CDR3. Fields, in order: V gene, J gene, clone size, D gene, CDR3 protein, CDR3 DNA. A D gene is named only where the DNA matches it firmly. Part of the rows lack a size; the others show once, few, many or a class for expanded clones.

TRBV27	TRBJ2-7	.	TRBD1	CASSPTGGSYEQYF	TGTGCCAGCAGTCCCACAGGGGGCAGTTACGAGCAGTACTTC
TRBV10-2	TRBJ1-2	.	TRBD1	CASSEAPPGQGFYGYTF	TGCGCCAGCAGTGAGGCTCCCCCGGGACAGGGGTTCTATGGCTACACCTTC
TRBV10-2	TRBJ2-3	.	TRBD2	CASDLAGGFRTDTQYF	TGCGCCAGCGACCTAGCGGGAGGGTTCCGCACAGATACGCAGTATTTT
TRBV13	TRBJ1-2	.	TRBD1	CASSLDRLAIRQGESEGYTF	TGTGCCAGCAGCTTAGATCGGTTAGCGATCCGACAGGGGGAGAGTGAGGGCTACACCTTC
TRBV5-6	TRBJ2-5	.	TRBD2	CASSFEGLAEETQYF	TGTGCCAGCAGCTTTGAGGGACTAGCTGAAGAGACCCAGTACTTC
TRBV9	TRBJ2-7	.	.	CASSAGEEGSSYEQYF	TGTGCCAGCAGCGCAGGCGAGGAGGGGAGCTCCTACGAGCAGTACTTC
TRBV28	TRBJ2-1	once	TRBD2	CASSLWTSGELDEQFF	TGTGCCAGCAGTTTGTGGACTAGCGGGGAGTTGGATGAGCAGTTCTTC
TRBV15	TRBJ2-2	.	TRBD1	CATSTRQGALTGELFF	TGTGCCACCAGCACCCGACAGGGGGCGCTTACCGGGGAGCTGTTTTTT
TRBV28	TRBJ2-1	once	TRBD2	CASSLSLAGGPNEQFF	TGTGCCAGCAGTTTATCTTTAGCGGGGGGGCCCAACGAGCAGTTCTTC
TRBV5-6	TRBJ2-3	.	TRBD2	CASSLGVAGGTDTQYF	TGTGCCAGCAGCTTGGGGGTAGCGGGGGGCACAGATACGCAGTATTTT
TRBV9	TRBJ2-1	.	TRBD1	CASSVGYEGAHGDEQFF	TGTGCCAGCAGCGTAGGGTATGAGGGGGCGCACGGGGATGAGCAGTTCTTC
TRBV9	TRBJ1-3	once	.	CASSVGIGELSGNTIYF	TGTGCCAGCAGCGTAGGTATAGGGGAACTATCTGGAAACACCATATATTTT
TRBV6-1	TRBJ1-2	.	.	CASSEAGRSPYGYTF	TGTGCCAGCAGTGAAGCAGGCAGATCCCCCTATGGCTACACCTTC
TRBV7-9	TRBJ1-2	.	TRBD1	CASRGEGAANYGYTF	TGTGCCAGCAGAGGGGAGGGGGCCGCTAACTATGGCTACACCTTC
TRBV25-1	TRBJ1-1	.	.	CASLAQMNTEAFF	TGTGCCAGTCTAGCACAGATGAACACTGAAGCTTTCTTT
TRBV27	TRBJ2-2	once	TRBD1	CASSLRDADRGYTGELFF	TGTGCCAGCAGTTTAAGGGACGCTGACAGGGGGTACACCGGGGAGCTGTTTTTT
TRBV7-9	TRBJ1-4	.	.	CASSWSGEKLFF	TGTGCCAGCAGCTGGTCGGGAGAAAAACTGTTTTTT
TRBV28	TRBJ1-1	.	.	CASSLAGALNTEAFF	TGTGCCAGCAGTTTAGCCGGGGCCCTGAACACTGAAGCTTTCTTT
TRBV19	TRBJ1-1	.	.	CASTDTVTEAFF	TGTGCCAGTACCGATACTGTCACTGAAGCTTTCTTT
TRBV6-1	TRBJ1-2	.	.	CASSERVPDYGYTF	TGTGCCAGCAGTGAAAGGGTCCCGGACTATGGCTACACCTTC
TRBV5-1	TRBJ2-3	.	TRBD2	CASSPGLAGRDTQYF	TGCGCCAGCAGCCCGGGACTAGCGGGACGGGATACGCAGTATTTT
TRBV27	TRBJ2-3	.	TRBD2	CASSPLGVAGGPSDTQYF	TGTGCCAGCAGTCCCCTTGGGGTAGCGGGAGGGCCATCAGATACGCAGTATTTT
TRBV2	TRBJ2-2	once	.	CASREPLNTGELFF	TGTGCCAGCAGGGAACCACTGAACACCGGGGAGCTGTTTTTT